The entry that follows covers one T cell receptor beta chain sequence. The antigen is undetermined. Researchers grouped second doses given at about 4 or about 12 weeks into one pool. TCRdb's table, derived via immunoSEQ multiplex PCR, lists solely in-frame clones and lacks some. The sample carries around 120,000 clones, more than 85% recorded once. The sample belongs to a study of T cell responses to AZD1222 COVID-19 vaccine. Study-wide findings and caveats: After the peak T cell response, and only then, were repertoires sampled. Females outnumbered males among donors, who were mostly white British; clonal diversity was possibly underestimated. Only a handful of AZD1222 recipients, five to seven in all, had baseline seropositivity.

The starting material was peripheral blood, obtained 28 days after the second AZD1222 dose. The source is an adult who received the AZD1222 COVID-19 vaccine.

CDR3 loop: CASNSNTEAFF. CDR3 in DNA: TGCGCCAGCAACTCCAACACTGAAGCTTTCTTT. The chain uses TRBV5-1 and TRBJ1-1; D ambiguous. This CDR3 is built from 11 residues. The ends were cut back, 6 bases at V and 2 bases at J, with 5 bases in the middle. Germline lookup yields CDR1 SGHRS and CDR2 YFSETQ.